A selection of T cell receptor beta chains follows, all from one sample in a study of read filtering for tumor transcriptome and immune sequencing. One entry per CDR3 protein results from TCRdb running MiXCR on the reads. In the table there are nearly 60,000 distinct CDR3 sequences, 9% to 15% of which are singletons. Sequenced input: a population of CD138-negative cells sorted from bone marrow. The receptors here all came from a donor aged 40 or over with multiple myeloma. The CDR3 runs from the conserved cysteine through the conserved F or W. The D gene is left open where the match is weak. Size is stated for part of the rows, as once, few or many counts, or as a class when the clone is expanded.

TRBJ1-3 | TRBV20-1 | - | - | TGCAGTGCTAGCTTGGCGGCTGGAAACACCATATATTTT | CSASLAAGNTIYF
TRBJ2-5 | TRBV7-3 | TRBD2 | - | TGTGCCAGCAGCCGGACTAGCGAGGACCAAGAGACCCAGTACTTC | CASSRTSEDQETQYF
TRBJ1-1 | TRBV9 | - | many | TGTGCCAGCAGCCGACGCCCGGGGGGCGGAGGTGAAGCTTTCTTT | CASSRRPGGGGEAFF
TRBJ1-1 | TRBV20-1 | - | many | TGCAGTGCTTTAGGGGTATTGAACACTGAAGCTTTCTTT | CSALGVLNTEAFF
TRBJ2-1 | TRBV20-1 | TRBD2 | many | TGCAGTGCTAGAAGACTAGCGGACAATGAGCAGTTCTTC | CSARRLADNEQFF
TRBJ1-5 | TRBV20-1 | - | many | TGCAGTGCTGGGGGGGGCCTGGGGGTTAGCAATCAGCCCCAGCATTTT | CSAGGGLGVSNQPQHF
TRBJ1-1 | TRBV12-3/TRBV12-4 | - | few | TGTGCCAGCAGTTCCCATAGGCGGAGGCCGAACACTGAAGCTTTCTTT | CASSSHRRRPNTEAFF
TRBJ2-7 | TRBV4-1 | - | - | TGCGCCAGCAGCCACGGGACCGGGACACCGTACTACGAGCAGTACTTC | CASSHGTGTPYYEQYF
TRBJ1-1 | TRBV5-6 | - | many | TGTGCCAGCAGCTTGACGCGATTTCGGTACACTGAAGCTTTCTTT | CASSLTRFRYTEAFF
TRBJ1-5 | TRBV19 | - | many | TGTGCCAGTAGTATGCTTCAGGCTTATAGCAATCAGCCCCAGCATTTT | CASSMLQAYSNQPQHF
TRBJ2-5 | TRBV10-3 | TRBD2 | - | TGTGCCATCAGTGGGACGAGCGGGGGTATCCAAGAGACCCAGTACTTC | CAISGTSGGIQETQYF
TRBJ2-5 | TRBV10-1 | TRBD2 | many | TGCGCCAGCAGTGAGTCGACTAGCAGGGAGACCCAGTACTTC | CASSESTSRETQYF
TRBJ2-1 | TRBV14 | TRBD2 | few | TGTGCCAGCAGCCTCGCGGGGGTAACCTACAATGAGCAGTTCTTC | CASSLAGVTYNEQFF
TRBJ2-3 | TRBV28 | - | - | TGTGCCAGCAGTCTCCCAGGGGGGGGAACGCAGTATTTT | CASSLPGGGTQYF
TRBJ2-5 | TRBV6-5 | - | many | TGTGCCAGCAGTTACTCGCACAGGACCCATTCGGAGACGGAGACCCAGTACTTC | CASSYSHRTHSETETQYF
TRBJ1-6 | TRBV29-1 | TRBD1 | few | TGCAGCGCTGGACAGGGAGCCGAATCACCCCTCCACTTT | CSAGQGAESPLHF
TRBJ1-1 | TRBV5-4 | - | many | TGTGCCAGCAGCTACGACAGAAACACTGAAGCTTTCTTT | CASSYDRNTEAFF
TRBJ2-2 | TRBV7-9 | - | few | TGTGCCAGCAGGCCCGCTGGGGAGCTGTTTTTT | CASRPAGELFF
TRBJ2-2 | TRBV7-3 | - | many | TGTGCCAGCAGCCCCTGGGTGGACACCGGGGAGCTGTTTTTT | CASSPWVDTGELFF
TRBJ2-1 | TRBV3-1 | TRBD2 | - | TGTGCCAGCAGCCCTAGCGGGGTCGATGAGCAGTTCTTC | CASSPSGVDEQFF
TRBJ2-1 | TRBV6-5 | TRBD1 | medium-sized | TGTGCCAGCAGTTACAGGGGGCAATACAATGAGCAGTTCTTC | CASSYRGQYNEQFF
TRBJ2-5 | TRBV3-1 | TRBD1 | - | TGTGCCAGCAGCCGGGACAGGGGGCGGGAGACCCAGTACTTC | CASSRDRGRETQYF
TRBJ2-7 | TRBV5-5 | - | many | TGTGCCAGCAGCTTCTCCGGGACACCCTTCGGCGAGCAGTACTTC | CASSFSGTPFGEQYF
TRBJ2-1 | TRBV2 | - | many | TGTGCCAGCACGCCGGAATCCTACAATGAGCAGTTCTTC | CASTPESYNEQFF
TRBJ2-4 | TRBV19 | - | many | TGTGCCAGTACCAACACACATAGTCAGTACTTC | CASTNTHSQYF
TRBJ1-2 | TRBV7-9 | TRBD1 | many | TGTGCCAGCAGCCCTGGACAGGAGCCCTATGGCTACACCTTC | CASSPGQEPYGYTF
TRBJ2-5 | TRBV7-6 | - | - | TGTGCCAGCAGTTCAATCGTTGGACAACAAGGGACCCAGTACTTC | CASSSIVGQQGTQYF
TRBJ1-4 | TRBV5-6 | - | few | TGTGCCAGCAGTCTATACACGGCACGTTTCGAAAAAAAACTGTTTTTT | CASSLYTARFEKKLFF
TRBJ1-2 | TRBV18 | TRBD1 | many | TGTGCCAGCTCACCGTACAGGGGTATGGGCTATGGCTACACCTTC | CASSPYRGMGYGYTF
TRBJ2-7 | TRBV18 | TRBD1 | many | TGTGCCAGCGGACCAAGGGGGCAGACCTACGAGCAGTACTTC | CASGPRGQTYEQYF
TRBJ2-3 | TRBV7-9 | - | many | TGTGCCAGCAGTCCTGGGTTAGCGGATACGCAGTATTTT | CASSPGLADTQYF
TRBJ1-1 | TRBV5-1 | - | many | TGCGCCAGCAGCGGGGCGGACAGCATGAACACTGAAGCTTTCTTT | CASSGADSMNTEAFF
TRBJ2-3 | TRBV5-1 | - | many | TGCGCCAGCGGAGTTACCGGCTTCAGCACAGATACGCAGTATTTT | CASGVTGFSTDTQYF
TRBJ2-1 | TRBV5-6 | - | once | TGTGCCAGCAGCTTGGGGACGGGCAATGAGCAGTTCTTC | CASSLGTGNEQFF